The 9 T cell receptor beta chains below all came from one sample that was sequenced in a study of blood T cells in healthy people across ages. With a J-beta primer mix and a sample-barcoded 5' primer, a second PCR ran roughly 6 to 12 cycles. TCRdb recomputed calls from the 5' RACE reads with MiXCR, one row per CDR3 protein. The sample consists of fewer than 750,000 distinct CDR3 sequences, roughly 48% of them appearing once. Sequencing input: blood. These receptors were obtained from an elderly man in good health.

The chain links TRBV6-1 to TRBJ2-1, with 13 positions matching TRBD2. Looked up from germline, CDR1 is MNHNS and CDR2 is SASEGT. The CDR3 is 13 residues long. Unmatched junction bases numbered 5, after V lost 6 bases and J lost 12 bases. The CDR3 nucleotides read TGTGCCAGCAGAGGACTAGCGGGAGACTGGCAGTTCTTC. Amino acids: CASRGLAGDWQFF.

This clonotype has more than one count but fewer than ten. The V and J genes are TRBV5-6 and TRBJ2-3, with a tentative D call TRBD1 (5 bases). Germline lookup yields CDR1 SGHDT and CDR2 YYEEEE. V was cut by 2 bases and J by 6 bases, with 7 bases left in between. This CDR3 is 12 amino acids long. The DNA for the CDR3 is TGTGCCAGCAGCTTCAACAGGGATACGCAGTATTTT. Protein sequence: CASSFNRDTQYF.

This clonotype was detected once. J is TRBJ2-5 and V is TRBV3-1; tentatively, D is TRBD1 or TRBD2 (6 bases each). Germline assignment: CDR1 LGHDT and CDR2 YNNKEL (reference sequence). This CDR3 comprises 14 residues. Trimming stripped 4 bases from V and 5 bases from J, with 14 bases between. The CDR3 DNA follows: TGTGCCAGCAGCCGCAAGGGGGGCGCCGAGACCCAGTACTTC. It yields the protein CASSRKGGAETQYF.

This chain uses TRBV7-2 with TRBJ2-5; 9 nucleotides line up with TRBD2. CDR3 length: 15 residues. The germline gives CDR1 SGHTA, CDR2 FQGNSA. The V gene end was trimmed by 2 bases and the J gene end by 1 base; junction bases not matched to a gene: 2. The CDR3 spells CASSLSSGTQETQYF. The CDR3 bases are TGTGCCAGCAGCTTATCTAGCGGGACCCAAGAGACCCAGTACTTC.

The rearrangement uses TRBV29-1 and TRBJ2-3; weak D call: TRBD1 (6 bases). Trimming took 7 bases from V and 3 from J, leaving 11 bases between them. The length of the CDR3 is 12 residues. Germline V gene data show CDR1 as SQVTM and CDR2 as ANQGSEA. The CDR3 bases are TGCAGCGGGATAAGGGGGACAGATACGCAGTATTTT. Translated: CSGIRGTDTQYF.

The chain carries TRBV11-3 and TRBJ2-1, with D possibly called TRBD1 or TRBD2 (6 bases each). Trimming shortened V by 1 base and J by 5 bases, and 12 bases separated the two germline ends. Per germline, CDR1 SGHNT and CDR2 YENEEA. This CDR3 comprises 15 residues. CDR3 nucleotide sequence: TGTGCCAGCAGCTTAGTCGGGGGCGGCCACAATGAGCAGTTCTTC. This encodes CASSLVGGGHNEQFF.

The chain employs TRBV18 and TRBJ1-2; D not certain. The V gene's germline CDR1 is KGHSH and CDR2 LQKENI. V gave up 2 bases and J gave up 4 bases, with 20 bases separating them. The CDR3 sequence is 17 residues long. The CDR3 protein is CASSPNMQDHNSYGYTF. CDR3 nucleotide sequence: TGTGCCAGCTCACCAAATATGCAGGACCACAACTCCTATGGCTACACCTTC.

The chain couples TRBV20-1 to TRBJ1-1; D might be TRBD1 (6 bases). V was shortened by 3 bases and J by 4 bases, with 12 bases between the two germline ends. Germline CDR1 reads DFQATT; CDR2 reads SNEGSKA (reference sequence). The CDR3 is 13 residues long. The CDR3 DNA reads TGCAGTGCTAGTGAGGGGGTTCGCACTGAAGCTTTCTTT. Amino acids: CSASEGVRTEAFF.

The chain employs TRBV14 and TRBJ2-2; possible D gene TRBD2, 6 bases. The ends were cut back, 3 bases at V and 6 bases at J, with 11 bases in the middle. Germline CDR1 reads SGHDN; CDR2 reads FVKESK. The length of the CDR3 is 14 residues. CDR3 coding DNA: TGTGCCAGCAGCCACAGCCCGGGGGCCGGGGAGCTGTTTTTT. Translated: CASSHSPGAGELFF.